Listed below are T cell receptor beta chains from one sample, sequenced in a study of blood T cell repertoires in COVID-19. Measured with immunoSEQ multiplex PCR; TCRdb has only the in-frame clones, and not every one. Of about 150,000 clones listed, around 85% are singletons. Source material: peripheral blood. These receptors all stem from a man in his 60s with COVID-19, enrolled during active disease. Each CDR3 is given with its conserved first and last residue. A D gene is named only where the DNA matches it firmly. Clone size, where shown, is once, few, many, or a class for clones that have expanded.

cdr3_nt | cdr3_aa | v_call | clone_size | j_call | d_call
TGCGCCAGCAGCCAAGAGAGAGCTTGGCAGGCCGCCTACGAGCAGTACTTC | CASSQERAWQAAYEQYF | TRBV4-3 | . | TRBJ2-7 | .
TGTGCCACCCAGGACAGGGGAAGGACCGGGGAGCTGTTTTTT | CATQDRGRTGELFF | TRBV19 | . | TRBJ2-2 | TRBD1
TGTGCCAGCAGCTTAGTCCAGTCTGGGGCCAACGTCCTGACTTTC | CASSLVQSGANVLTF | TRBV7-2 | . | TRBJ2-6 | .
TGTGCCAGCAGCTTAGGGACCGCAGGGGGTACTGAAGCTTTCTTT | CASSLGTAGGTEAFF | TRBV7-2 | few | TRBJ1-1 | TRBD1
TGTGCCAGCAGCGTAGTGGACAGGTATATGAATGAGCAGTTCTTC | CASSVVDRYMNEQFF | TRBV9 | . | TRBJ2-1 | TRBD1
TGTGCCAGCAGCCCATCGACAGGAACGGGAAACACCATATATTTT | CASSPSTGTGNTIYF | TRBV3-1/TRBV3-2 | . | TRBJ1-3 | .
TGTGCCACCAGCAGATATGGGGGGGGTACCTATGGCTACACCTTC | CATSRYGGGTYGYTF | TRBV15 | . | TRBJ1-2 | .
TGTGCCAGCAGCCTTCGGGGGACAGCATACTCTGGAAACACCATATATTTT | CASSLRGTAYSGNTIYF | TRBV5-6 | . | TRBJ1-3 | TRBD1
TGTGCCAGCAGCACCGGGACAATCTATGGCTACACCTTC | CASSTGTIYGYTF | TRBV4-2 | . | TRBJ1-2 | .
TGTGCCACCAGCGGGGGGTATCAGCCCCAGCATTTT | CATSGGYQPQHF | TRBV15 | . | TRBJ1-5 | .
TGTGCCAGCTCACCCGGACAGACATCTAACTATGGCTACACCTTC | CASSPGQTSNYGYTF | TRBV18 | . | TRBJ1-2 | .
TGTGCCATCAGTGACTGGACAGGGGGCGGCGAGCAGTACTTC | CAISDWTGGGEQYF | TRBV10-3 | . | TRBJ2-7 | TRBD1
TGTGCCAGCAGCCCGGGACTAGCGGGGGGCCGTAGCACAGATACGCAGTATTTT | CASSPGLAGGRSTDTQYF | TRBV7-9 | . | TRBJ2-3 | TRBD2
TGCGCCAGCAGCGGCAGGGGTTGGGACGGGGAGCTGTTTTTT | CASSGRGWDGELFF | TRBV5-1 | . | TRBJ2-2 | .
TGTGCCAGCACCAAGACAGGGGGTGGTGGCTACACCTTC | CASTKTGGGGYTF | TRBV25-1 | . | TRBJ1-2 | TRBD1
TGTGCCAGCAGCGTAGGAAATGGGGCAGGGGGTGACCAAGAGACCCAGTACTTC | CASSVGNGAGGDQETQYF | TRBV9 | once | TRBJ2-5 | TRBD1
TGTGCCAGCAGTGAAGAGGGAGGATCGGGCTATGGCTACACCTTC | CASSEEGGSGYGYTF | TRBV2 | . | TRBJ1-2 | .
TGTGCCAGCTCACCAACGGCAGGCCAAGAGACCCAGTACTTC | CASSPTAGQETQYF | TRBV18 | once | TRBJ2-5 | .
TGCGCCAGCAGCTTGGGAGGACAGGGGGGTAATGGCTACACCTTC | CASSLGGQGGNGYTF | TRBV5-1 | . | TRBJ1-2 | TRBD1
TGTGCCAGCAGTGAAACACGGGCAGGGCGGCCGGTAACTGAAGCTTTCTTT | CASSETRAGRPVTEAFF | TRBV25-1 | . | TRBJ1-1 | .
TGCAGTGCTAGTTCTACTGGCGGGATCTATGAGCAGTTCTTC | CSASSTGGIYEQFF | TRBV20-1 | . | TRBJ2-1 | .